This record looks at one T cell receptor (beta chain) sequence and its context. This CDR3 is built from 12 residues. Germline CDR1 and CDR2: SGHRS and YFSETQ. V was shortened by 3 bases and J by 2 bases, with 5 bases between the two germline ends. MiXCR, applied by TCRdb to the 5' RACE reads, yields one record per CDR3 protein. The table includes hundreds of thousands of distinct CDR3 sequences, about 22% detected once. This entry comes from a study of T-cell memory formation after mild COVID-19. This TCR was sampled from an adult woman who had mild COVID-19 (a few samples of this study predate the infection). Cell type and time point are not known. The V call is TRBV5-1, the J call TRBJ1-2; unclear D gene. Material: PBMCs or a T cell subset sorted from them (not recorded which). Here the CDR3 reads CASSWENYGYTF. The CDR3 nucleotides are TGCGCCAGCAGCTGGGAGAACTATGGCTACACCTTC.